Listed below are T cell receptor beta chains from one sample, sequenced in a study of cytomegalovirus exposure and HLA in healthy donors. TCRdb's table, derived via immunoSEQ multiplex PCR, lists solely in-frame clones and lacks some. This table holds under 150,000 clones, around four fifths found once. The sequencing sample was made of PBMCs. The receptors shown here come from a male donor in good health and CMV-seropositive. CDR3s include the opening cysteine and the closing phenylalanine or tryptophan. Fields, in order: J gene, D gene, clone size, V gene, CDR3 protein, CDR3 DNA. A D gene is named only where the DNA matches it firmly. A row's size may be missing; if present it is once, few, many or a size class.

j_call: TRBJ2-2
d_call: TRBD2
clone_size: few
v_call: TRBV2
cdr3_aa: CASSEDISGARTGELFF
cdr3_nt: TGTGCCAGCAGTGAAGACATTAGCGGGGCAAGGACCGGGGAGCTGTTTTTT

j_call: TRBJ1-3
d_call: TRBD1
clone_size: NA
v_call: TRBV9
cdr3_aa: CASSVGGQGGNTIYF
cdr3_nt: TGTGCCAGCAGCGTGGGGGGACAGGGAGGAAACACCATATATTTT

j_call: TRBJ2-1
d_call: TRBD2
clone_size: NA
v_call: TRBV7-9
cdr3_aa: CASSSGLAGGMNEQFF
cdr3_nt: TGTGCCAGCAGCTCGGGACTAGCGGGAGGAATGAATGAGCAGTTCTTC

j_call: TRBJ2-7
d_call: NA
clone_size: NA
v_call: TRBV28
cdr3_aa: CASSFRGGRSYEQYF
cdr3_nt: TGTGCCAGCAGTTTCAGGGGCGGTCGGTCCTACGAGCAGTACTTC

j_call: TRBJ1-1
d_call: NA
clone_size: NA
v_call: TRBV4-1
cdr3_aa: CASSQMTAMNTEAFF
cdr3_nt: TGCGCCAGCAGCCAAATGACAGCTATGAACACTGAAGCTTTCTTT

j_call: TRBJ2-1
d_call: NA
clone_size: NA
v_call: TRBV11-2
cdr3_aa: CASSLGTVYNEQFF
cdr3_nt: TGTGCCAGCAGCTTAGGGACAGTCTACAATGAGCAGTTCTTC

j_call: TRBJ2-5
d_call: NA
clone_size: NA
v_call: TRBV28
cdr3_aa: CASSSTAIAETQYF
cdr3_nt: TGTGCCAGCAGTTCGACTGCTATTGCGGAGACCCAGTACTTC

j_call: TRBJ2-2
d_call: NA
clone_size: NA
v_call: TRBV2
cdr3_aa: CASSEAGLMFF
cdr3_nt: TGTGCCAGCAGTGAGGCGGGGTTGATGTTTTTT

j_call: TRBJ2-3
d_call: TRBD1
clone_size: NA
v_call: TRBV5-1
cdr3_aa: CASSLTGEDTQYF
cdr3_nt: TGCGCCAGCAGCTTGACAGGGGAAGATACGCAGTATTTT

j_call: TRBJ2-5
d_call: TRBD2
clone_size: NA
v_call: TRBV18
cdr3_aa: CASSPPYGREQETQYF
cdr3_nt: TGTGCCAGCTCACCACCGTACGGGAGGGAGCAAGAGACCCAGTACTTC

j_call: TRBJ2-7
d_call: NA
clone_size: NA
v_call: TRBV10-3
cdr3_aa: CAISEGHRSSSYEQYF
cdr3_nt: TGTGCCATCAGTGAGGGGCACAGGTCGAGCTCCTACGAGCAGTACTTC

j_call: TRBJ1-1
d_call: NA
clone_size: NA
v_call: TRBV7-9
cdr3_aa: CASSPPGTTEAFF
cdr3_nt: TGTGCCAGCAGCCCGCCGGGTACTACTGAAGCTTTCTTT

j_call: TRBJ1-1
d_call: TRBD1
clone_size: NA
v_call: TRBV11-2
cdr3_aa: CASSLVQGGNTEAFF
cdr3_nt: TGTGCCAGCAGCTTAGTGCAGGGGGGGAACACTGAAGCTTTCTTT

j_call: TRBJ2-3
d_call: TRBD2
clone_size: NA
v_call: TRBV7-9
cdr3_aa: CASSPSGGASTQYF
cdr3_nt: TGTGCCAGCAGCCCTAGCGGGGGGGCGTCTACGCAGTATTTT

j_call: TRBJ1-2
d_call: TRBD1
clone_size: NA
v_call: TRBV6-6
cdr3_aa: CASSLTGGAGGYTF
cdr3_nt: TGTGCCAGCAGCTTGACAGGGGGCGCAGGTGGCTACACCTTC

j_call: TRBJ2-5
d_call: TRBD2
clone_size: NA
v_call: TRBV4-1
cdr3_aa: CASSQAALAGQETQYF
cdr3_nt: TGCGCCAGCAGCCAAGCTGCACTAGCGGGACAAGAGACCCAGTACTTC

j_call: TRBJ1-4
d_call: TRBD1
clone_size: NA
v_call: TRBV15
cdr3_aa: CATSRGKGALGNEKLFF
cdr3_nt: TGTGCCACCAGCAGAGGGAAGGGGGCACTAGGTAATGAAAAACTGTTTTTT

j_call: TRBJ2-3
d_call: NA
clone_size: NA
v_call: TRBV10-3
cdr3_aa: CAISRSSGGASSTDTQYF
cdr3_nt: TGTGCCATCAGTCGCTCGTCGGGCGGGGCTTCTAGCACAGATACGCAGTATTTT

j_call: TRBJ1-1
d_call: TRBD1
clone_size: NA
v_call: TRBV10-3
cdr3_aa: CATKTGDEAFF
cdr3_nt: TGTGCCACCAAGACAGGGGATGAAGCTTTCTTT

j_call: TRBJ2-1
d_call: NA
clone_size: NA
v_call: TRBV13
cdr3_aa: CASSFFWAGFNEQFF
cdr3_nt: TGTGCCAGCAGCTTTTTTTGGGCGGGGTTTAATGAGCAGTTCTTC

j_call: TRBJ2-7
d_call: TRBD2
clone_size: once
v_call: TRBV13
cdr3_aa: CASSLGDFASGGNYEQYF
cdr3_nt: TGTGCCAGCAGCTTAGGGGATTTTGCTAGCGGGGGTAACTACGAGCAGTACTTC

j_call: TRBJ1-6
d_call: NA
clone_size: NA
v_call: TRBV7-6
cdr3_aa: CASSLGGHSPLHF
cdr3_nt: TGTGCCAGCAGCTTAGGCGGACACTCACCCCTCCACTTT

j_call: TRBJ2-7
d_call: TRBD1
clone_size: NA
v_call: TRBV29-1
cdr3_aa: CSVDLGQVTSYEQYF
cdr3_nt: TGCAGCGTTGACCTGGGACAGGTCACCTCCTACGAGCAGTACTTC

j_call: TRBJ1-1
d_call: NA
clone_size: NA
v_call: TRBV7-7
cdr3_aa: CASSLRLRTGHLEAFF
cdr3_nt: TGTGCTAGCAGCTTACGTCTTAGGACGGGACACCTTGAAGCTTTCTTT

j_call: TRBJ1-5
d_call: NA
clone_size: NA
v_call: TRBV6-6
cdr3_aa: CASSPRVSNQPQHF
cdr3_nt: TGTGCCAGCAGCCCGCGGGTAAGCAATCAGCCCCAGCATTTT

j_call: TRBJ2-5
d_call: NA
clone_size: NA
v_call: TRBV29-1
cdr3_aa: CSVGQGKGETQYF
cdr3_nt: TGCAGCGTTGGTCAGGGGAAGGGGGAGACCCAGTACTTC

j_call: TRBJ2-7
d_call: NA
clone_size: NA
v_call: TRBV5-1
cdr3_aa: CASSLGGIYEQYF
cdr3_nt: TGCGCCAGCAGCTTGGGGGGCATCTACGAGCAGTACTTC

j_call: TRBJ2-5
d_call: NA
clone_size: once
v_call: TRBV6-1
cdr3_aa: CASRQMGDSREQYF
cdr3_nt: TGTGCCAGCAGACAAATGGGGGACAGTCGGGAGCAGTACTTC

j_call: TRBJ2-2
d_call: NA
clone_size: NA
v_call: TRBV11-2
cdr3_aa: CASSFPRRQANTGELFF
cdr3_nt: TGTGCCAGCAGTTTCCCCCGGAGGCAGGCGAACACCGGGGAGCTGTTTTTT

j_call: TRBJ2-2
d_call: NA
clone_size: NA
v_call: TRBV28
cdr3_aa: CASSFLGENTGELFF
cdr3_nt: TGTGCCAGCAGTTTTCTGGGAGAGAACACCGGGGAGCTGTTTTTT

j_call: TRBJ2-5
d_call: NA
clone_size: NA
v_call: TRBV5-1
cdr3_aa: CASSSRRGETQYF
cdr3_nt: TGCGCCAGCAGCTCCCGCAGGGGAGAGACCCAGTACTTC

j_call: TRBJ1-4
d_call: TRBD1
clone_size: NA
v_call: TRBV7-9
cdr3_aa: CASSSGGTAEKLFF
cdr3_nt: TGTGCCAGCAGCTCAGGAGGGACAGCTGAAAAACTGTTTTTT

j_call: TRBJ2-5
d_call: NA
clone_size: NA
v_call: TRBV6-5
cdr3_aa: CASSYSSLEETQYF
cdr3_nt: TGTGCCAGCAGTTACTCGAGCCTGGAGGAGACCCAGTACTTC

j_call: TRBJ2-7
d_call: TRBD2
clone_size: NA
v_call: TRBV29-1
cdr3_aa: CSVGLAGGPYEQYF
cdr3_nt: TGCAGCGTTGGACTAGCGGGAGGGCCCTACGAGCAGTACTTC

j_call: TRBJ2-5
d_call: NA
clone_size: NA
v_call: TRBV4-1
cdr3_aa: CASSQDLGEETQYF
cdr3_nt: TGCGCCAGCAGCCAAGATTTAGGGGAAGAGACCCAGTACTTC

j_call: TRBJ2-7
d_call: NA
clone_size: NA
v_call: TRBV28
cdr3_aa: CASVRPDSYEQYF
cdr3_nt: TGTGCCAGCGTGCGCCCTGACTCCTACGAGCAGTACTTC

j_call: TRBJ2-5
d_call: NA
clone_size: once
v_call: TRBV5-4
cdr3_aa: CASSVSETQYF
cdr3_nt: TGCGCCAGCAGCGTATCAGAGACCCAGTACTTC

j_call: TRBJ2-7
d_call: NA
clone_size: NA
v_call: TRBV11-2
cdr3_aa: CASSSPVGTTYEQYF
cdr3_nt: TGTGCCAGCAGCTCACCTGTCGGGACAACCTACGAGCAGTACTTC

j_call: TRBJ1-2
d_call: TRBD1
clone_size: NA
v_call: TRBV5-5
cdr3_aa: CASSYTGQDYGYTF
cdr3_nt: TGTGCCAGCAGCTATACGGGACAGGACTATGGCTACACCTTC

j_call: TRBJ2-1
d_call: NA
clone_size: NA
v_call: TRBV18
cdr3_aa: CASSPDPGVTDEQFF
cdr3_nt: TGTGCCAGCTCACCTGATCCGGGAGTAACCGATGAGCAGTTCTTC

j_call: TRBJ1-2
d_call: TRBD1
clone_size: NA
v_call: TRBV27
cdr3_aa: CASRRTGGYYGYTF
cdr3_nt: TGTGCCAGCAGAAGGACAGGGGGCTACTATGGCTACACCTTC

j_call: TRBJ1-6
d_call: NA
clone_size: few
v_call: TRBV6-1
cdr3_aa: CASSEAGGSPLHF
cdr3_nt: TGTGCCAGCAGTGAAGCCGGTGGTTCACCCCTCCACTTT

j_call: TRBJ1-2
d_call: NA
clone_size: NA
v_call: TRBV7-3
cdr3_aa: CASSLMRGGDGYTF
cdr3_nt: TGTGCCAGCAGCTTAATGCGTGGGGGGGATGGCTACACCTTC

j_call: TRBJ1-2
d_call: NA
clone_size: NA
v_call: TRBV5-6
cdr3_aa: CASSLEEVVTGGYGYTF
cdr3_nt: TGTGCCAGCAGCTTGGAGGAGGTTGTGACAGGAGGTTATGGCTACACCTTC

j_call: TRBJ2-5
d_call: TRBD2
clone_size: NA
v_call: TRBV7-2
cdr3_aa: CASSPRTSDGETQYF
cdr3_nt: TGTGCCAGCAGCCCTAGAACTAGCGACGGAGAGACCCAGTACTTC

j_call: TRBJ2-2
d_call: TRBD1
clone_size: NA
v_call: TRBV5-1
cdr3_aa: CASSSAAGGNTGELFF
cdr3_nt: TGCGCCAGCAGCTCTGCGGCAGGGGGGAACACCGGGGAGCTGTTTTTT

j_call: TRBJ2-7
d_call: TRBD2
clone_size: NA
v_call: TRBV5-5
cdr3_aa: CASSLGGLAGMIYEQYF
cdr3_nt: TGTGCCAGCAGCTTGGGGGGACTAGCGGGCATGATCTACGAGCAGTACTTC

j_call: TRBJ2-3
d_call: TRBD2
clone_size: NA
v_call: TRBV5-6
cdr3_aa: CASRILAGVPDTQYF
cdr3_nt: TGTGCCAGCAGGATACTAGCGGGAGTCCCAGATACGCAGTATTTT

j_call: TRBJ1-4
d_call: NA
clone_size: NA
v_call: TRBV4-2
cdr3_aa: CASSQELGREKLFF
cdr3_nt: TGTGCCAGCAGCCAAGAGTTGGGGAGGGAAAAACTGTTTTTT

j_call: TRBJ2-7
d_call: TRBD1
clone_size: NA
v_call: TRBV19
cdr3_aa: CASSINFETGATYEQYF
cdr3_nt: TGTGCCAGTAGTATAAATTTCGAGACAGGGGCAACCTACGAGCAGTACTTC